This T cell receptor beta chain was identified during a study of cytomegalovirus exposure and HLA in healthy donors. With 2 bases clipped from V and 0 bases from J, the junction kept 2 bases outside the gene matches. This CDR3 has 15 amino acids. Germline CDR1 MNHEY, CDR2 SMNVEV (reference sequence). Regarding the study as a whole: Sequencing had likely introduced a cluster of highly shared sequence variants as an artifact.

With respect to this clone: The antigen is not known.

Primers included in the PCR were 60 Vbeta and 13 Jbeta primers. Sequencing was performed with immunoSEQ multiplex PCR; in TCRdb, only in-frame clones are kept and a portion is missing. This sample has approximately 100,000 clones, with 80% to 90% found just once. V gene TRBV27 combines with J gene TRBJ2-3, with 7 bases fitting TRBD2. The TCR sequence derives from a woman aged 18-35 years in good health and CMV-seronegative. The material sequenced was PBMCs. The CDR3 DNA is TGTGCCAGCAGTTTAGCGGGGGTTAGCACAGATACGCAGTATTTT. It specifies CASSLAGVSTDTQYF.